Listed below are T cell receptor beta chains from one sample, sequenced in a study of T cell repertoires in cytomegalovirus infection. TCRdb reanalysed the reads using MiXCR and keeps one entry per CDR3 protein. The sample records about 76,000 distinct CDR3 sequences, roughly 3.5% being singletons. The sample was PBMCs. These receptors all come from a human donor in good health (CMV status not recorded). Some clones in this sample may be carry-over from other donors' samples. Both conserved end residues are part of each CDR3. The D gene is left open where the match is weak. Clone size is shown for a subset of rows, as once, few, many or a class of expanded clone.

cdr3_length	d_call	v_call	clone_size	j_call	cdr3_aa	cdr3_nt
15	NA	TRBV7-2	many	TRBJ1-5	CASSLWSGGDQPQHF	TGTGCCAGCAGCTTATGGTCAGGCGGCGATCAGCCCCAGCATTTT
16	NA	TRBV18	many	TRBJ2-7	CASSPPGGGPGYEQYF	TGTGCCAGCTCACCTCCCGGGGGCGGCCCAGGCTACGAGCAGTACTTC
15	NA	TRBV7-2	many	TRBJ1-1	CASSKGGREFTEAFF	TGTGCCAGCAGTAAGGGGGGCAGGGAATTTACTGAAGCTTTCTTT
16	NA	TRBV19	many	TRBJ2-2	CASSMWGNYHPGELFF	TGTGCCAGTAGTATGTGGGGAAACTACCATCCCGGGGAGCTGTTTTTT
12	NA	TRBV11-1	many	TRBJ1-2	CASSLTGNGYTF	TGTGCCAGCAGCTTAACGGGGAATGGCTACACCTTC
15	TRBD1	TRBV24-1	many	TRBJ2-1	CATSDRRDRVDEQFF	TGTGCCACCAGTGACCGCCGGGACAGGGTCGATGAGCAGTTCTTC
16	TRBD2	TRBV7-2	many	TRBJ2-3	CASSKGGLAVGGTQYF	TGTGCCAGCTCCAAGGGCGGACTAGCGGTGGGTGGCACGCAGTATTTT
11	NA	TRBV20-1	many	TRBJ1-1	CSGTHPEGAFF	TGCAGTGGGACGCATCCGGAGGGAGCTTTCTTT
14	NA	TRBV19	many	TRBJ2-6	CASSQASGANVLTF	TGTGCCAGTAGTCAGGCCTCTGGGGCCAACGTCCTGACTTTC
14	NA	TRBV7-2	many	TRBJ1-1	CASSLHRANTEAFF	TGTGCCAGCAGCTTACACAGGGCGAACACTGAAGCTTTCTTT
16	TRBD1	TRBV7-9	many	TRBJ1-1	CATIQGTGISNTEAFF	TGTGCCACCATCCAGGGGACAGGGATTTCGAACACTGAAGCTTTCTTT
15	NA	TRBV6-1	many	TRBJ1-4	CASSELDTMREKLFF	TGTGCCAGCAGTGAACTAGACACTATGCGGGAAAAACTGTTTTTT
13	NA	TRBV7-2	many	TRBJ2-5	CASSSGPKETQYF	TGTGCCAGCAGCTCCGGGCCCAAAGAGACCCAGTACTTC
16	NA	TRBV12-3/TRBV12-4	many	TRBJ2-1	CASSLMAGAQVNEQFF	TGTGCCAGCAGTCTTATGGCGGGGGCACAGGTGAATGAGCAGTTCTTC
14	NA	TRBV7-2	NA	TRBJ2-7	CASSLAGPSLDQYF	TGTGCCAGCAGCTTAGCAGGTCCGAGTCTCGATCAGTACTTC
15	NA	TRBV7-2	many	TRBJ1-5	CASSLSGTGNQPQHF	TGTGCCAGCAGCTTATCGGGCACGGGTAATCAGCCCCAGCATTTT
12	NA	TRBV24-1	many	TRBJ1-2	CATSRTGYGYTF	TGTGCCACCAGTAGAACCGGCTATGGCTACACCTTC
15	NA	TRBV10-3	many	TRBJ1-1	CAISESSKEDTEAFF	TGTGCCATCAGTGAGTCGTCGAAAGAGGACACTGAAGCTTTCTTT
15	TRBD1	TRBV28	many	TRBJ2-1	CASSLPDRAYNEQFF	TGTGCCAGCAGTTTACCGGACAGGGCCTACAATGAGCAGTTCTTC
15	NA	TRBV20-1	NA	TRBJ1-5	CSASSLPVSNQPQHF	TGCAGTGCTAGTTCACTTCCCGTTAGCAATCAGCCCCAGCATTTT
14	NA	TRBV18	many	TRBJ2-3	CASSPSRDADTQYF	TGTGCCAGCTCACCAAGCCGGGACGCGGATACGCAGTATTTT
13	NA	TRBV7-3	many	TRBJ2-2	CASSFDVTGELFF	TGTGCCAGCAGTTTCGACGTAACCGGGGAGCTGTTTTTT
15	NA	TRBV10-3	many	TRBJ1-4	CAISELRATNEKLFF	TGTGCCATCAGTGAGCTGAGGGCAACTAATGAAAAACTGTTTTTT
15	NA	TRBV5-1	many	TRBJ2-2	CASSQGTGPTGELFF	TGCGCCAGCAGCCAGGGGACCGGGCCGACCGGGGAGCTGTTTTTT
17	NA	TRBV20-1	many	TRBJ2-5	CSAVPLERGQYQETQYF	TGCAGTGCTGTCCCTCTCGAGCGGGGACAATACCAAGAGACCCAGTACTTC
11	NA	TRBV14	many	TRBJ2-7	CASSQGSEQYF	TGTGCCAGCAGCCAGGGATCCGAGCAGTACTTC
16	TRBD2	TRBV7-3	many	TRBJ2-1	CASSSGLAGGYNEQFF	TGTGCCAGCAGCTCGGGACTAGCGGGGGGTTACAATGAGCAGTTCTTC
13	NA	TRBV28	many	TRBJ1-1	CASRLYSYTEAFF	TGTGCCAGCAGACTTTACAGTTACACTGAAGCTTTCTTT
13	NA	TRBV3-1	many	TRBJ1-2	CASSGTGNYGYTF	TGTGCCAGCAGCGGTACAGGGAACTATGGCTACACCTTC
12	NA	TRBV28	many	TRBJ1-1	CASSYAGAEAFF	TGTGCCAGCAGTTATGCGGGGGCCGAAGCTTTCTTT
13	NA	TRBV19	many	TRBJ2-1	CASSIRGYNEQFF	TGTGCCAGTAGTATACGGGGGTACAATGAGCAGTTCTTC
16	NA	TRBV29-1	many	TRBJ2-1	CSVGEGGLSSYNEQFF	TGCAGCGTTGGGGAGGGGGGTCTTAGCTCCTACAATGAGCAGTTCTTC
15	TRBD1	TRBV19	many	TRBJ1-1	CASSDPGQQNTEAFF	TGTGCCAGTAGTGATCCGGGACAGCAGAACACTGAAGCTTTCTTT
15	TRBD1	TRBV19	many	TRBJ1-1	CASTGTGPFLTEAFF	TGTGCCAGTACCGGGACAGGGCCCTTTCTCACTGAAGCTTTCTTT
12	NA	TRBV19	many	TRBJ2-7	CASSARGYEQYF	TGTGCCAGTAGTGCGCGGGGCTACGAGCAGTACTTC
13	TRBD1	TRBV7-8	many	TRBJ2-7	CASSSRDSYEQYF	TGTGCCAGCAGCTCCAGGGACAGCTACGAGCAGTACTTC
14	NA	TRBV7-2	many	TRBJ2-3	CASTPRALTDTQYF	TGTGCCAGCACCCCTCGGGCACTCACAGATACGCAGTATTTT
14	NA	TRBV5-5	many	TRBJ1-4	CASSLQQGGEKLFF	TGTGCCAGCAGCTTGCAACAGGGAGGCGAAAAACTGTTTTTT
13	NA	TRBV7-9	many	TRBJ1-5	CASSPYSNQPQHF	TGTGCCAGCAGCCCCTATAGCAATCAGCCCCAGCATTTT
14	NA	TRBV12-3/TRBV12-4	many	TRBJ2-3	CASQSGTLPDTQYF	TGTGCCTCGCAAAGCGGTACCCTACCCGATACGCAGTATTTT
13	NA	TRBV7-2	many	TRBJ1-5	CASSLWGGSDRKF	TGTGCCAGCAGCTTATGGGGAGGGTCGGACAGAAAATTT
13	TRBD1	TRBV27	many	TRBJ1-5	CASSPDRGQPQHF	TGTGCCAGCAGCCCGGACAGGGGTCAGCCCCAGCATTTT
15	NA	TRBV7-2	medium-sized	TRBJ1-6	CASSYQQGGNSPLHF	TGTGCCAGCAGCTACCAACAGGGAGGCAATTCACCCCTCCACTTT
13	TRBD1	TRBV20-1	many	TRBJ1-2	CSAQRTGDRGYTF	TGCAGTGCTCAGAGGACAGGGGATAGGGGCTACACCTTC
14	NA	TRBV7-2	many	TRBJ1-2	CASSRPPGEYGYTF	TGTGCCAGCAGCCGCCCACCCGGAGAATATGGCTACACCTTC
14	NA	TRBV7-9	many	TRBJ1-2	CASSHGASRYGYTF	TGTGCCAGCAGCCACGGGGCGAGTAGATATGGCTACACCTTC
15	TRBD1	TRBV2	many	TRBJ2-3	CASSGGGQGGDTQYF	TGTGCCAGCAGTGGAGGGGGACAGGGGGGAGATACGCAGTATTTT
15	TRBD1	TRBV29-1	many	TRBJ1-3	CSARTGSNSGNTIYF	TGCAGCGCAAGGACAGGGAGTAATTCTGGAAACACCATATATTTT
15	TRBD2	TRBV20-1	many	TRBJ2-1	CSARGAGGSYNEQFF	TGCAGTGCTAGAGGGGCGGGGGGCTCCTACAATGAGCAGTTCTTC
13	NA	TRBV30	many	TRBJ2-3	CAWSPALTDTQYF	TGTGCCTGGAGCCCGGCCCTCACAGATACGCAGTATTTT
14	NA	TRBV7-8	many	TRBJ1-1	CASSLGAGRTEAFF	TGTGCCAGCAGCTTAGGTGCGGGGAGAACTGAAGCTTTCTTT